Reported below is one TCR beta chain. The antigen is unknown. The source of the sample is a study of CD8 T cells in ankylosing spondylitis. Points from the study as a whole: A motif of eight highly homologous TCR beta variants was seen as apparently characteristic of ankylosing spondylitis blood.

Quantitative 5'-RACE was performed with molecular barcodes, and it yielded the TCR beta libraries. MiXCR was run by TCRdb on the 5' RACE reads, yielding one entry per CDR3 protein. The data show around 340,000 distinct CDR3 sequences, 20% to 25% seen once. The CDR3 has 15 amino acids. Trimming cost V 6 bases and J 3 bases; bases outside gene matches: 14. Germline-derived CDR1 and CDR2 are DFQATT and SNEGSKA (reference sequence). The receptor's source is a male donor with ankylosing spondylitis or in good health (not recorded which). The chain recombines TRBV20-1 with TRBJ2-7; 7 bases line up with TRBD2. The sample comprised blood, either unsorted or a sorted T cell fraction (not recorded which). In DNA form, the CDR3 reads TGCAGTGCGGGGGGGGTCCGGCAGAAAAGCTACGAGCAGTACTTC. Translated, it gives CSAGGVRQKSYEQYF.